This T cell receptor (beta chain) derives from a study of T cells in Graves' hyperthyroidism and ophthalmopathy. Patients aged 18 to 65 had newly diagnosed hyperthyroidism lasting under 2 months. The authors took PBMCs from 8 to 10 ml fresh peripheral blood. Study-wide results and caveats: In blood, most of the thyroid clonotypes expanded above 0.001 were also present.

At least ten counts were recorded for this clonotype. Its target is not known. Amplified TCR beta CDR3 regions came from RNA transcripts. Researchers ran a first-round RT-PCR on the TCR CDR3 using the HTBI primer set. TCRdb passed the multiplex PCR reads through MiXCR, listing each CDR3 protein once. The sample comprises roughly 750,000 distinct CDR3 sequences, less than 20% of which are singletons, and about 8.4% rests with the top ten. The CDR3 runs to 15 residues. V gave up 6 bases and J gave up 4 bases; unmatched junction bases: 9. The germline gives CDR1 SGDLS, CDR2 YYNGEE. This TCR was recovered from a man younger than 35 with Graves' hyperthyroidism. What was sequenced was blood. The rearrangement uses TRBV9 and TRBJ2-2; 7 nucleotides match TRBD2. The CDR3 DNA is TGTGCCAGCACCCTCGGGGGGTTAGGCACCGGGGAGCTGTTTTTT. Residues: CASTLGGLGTGELFF.